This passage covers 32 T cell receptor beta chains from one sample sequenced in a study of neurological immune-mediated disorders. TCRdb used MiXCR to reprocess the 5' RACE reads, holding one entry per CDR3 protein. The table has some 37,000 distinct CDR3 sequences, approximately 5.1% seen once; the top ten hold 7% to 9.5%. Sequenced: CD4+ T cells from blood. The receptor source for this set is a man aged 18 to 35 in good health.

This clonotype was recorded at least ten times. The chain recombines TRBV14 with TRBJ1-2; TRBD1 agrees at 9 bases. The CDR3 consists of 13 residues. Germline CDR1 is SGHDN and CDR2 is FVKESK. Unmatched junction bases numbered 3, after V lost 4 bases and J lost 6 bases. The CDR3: CASSPRTGDGYTF. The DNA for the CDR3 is TGTGCCAGCAGCCCGCGGACAGGGGATGGCTACACCTTC.

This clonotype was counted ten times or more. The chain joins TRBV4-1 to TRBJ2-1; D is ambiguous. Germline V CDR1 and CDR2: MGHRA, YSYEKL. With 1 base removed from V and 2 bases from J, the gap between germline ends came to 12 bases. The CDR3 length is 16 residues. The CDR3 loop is CASSQVDLMAYNEQFF. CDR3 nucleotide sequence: TGCGCCAGCAGCCAAGTTGATTTAATGGCCTACAATGAGCAGTTCTTC.

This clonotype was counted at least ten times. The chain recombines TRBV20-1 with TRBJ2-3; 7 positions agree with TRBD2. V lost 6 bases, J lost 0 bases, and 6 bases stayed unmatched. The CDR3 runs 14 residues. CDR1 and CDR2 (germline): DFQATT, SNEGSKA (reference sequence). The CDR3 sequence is CSATRGGSTDTQYF. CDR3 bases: TGCAGTGCAACCCGCGGGGGTAGCACAGATACGCAGTATTTT.

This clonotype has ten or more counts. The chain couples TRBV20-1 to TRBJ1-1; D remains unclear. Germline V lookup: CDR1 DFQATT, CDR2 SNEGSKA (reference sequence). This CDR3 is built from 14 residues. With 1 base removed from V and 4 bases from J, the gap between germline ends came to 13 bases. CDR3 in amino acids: CSARGMQATTEAFF. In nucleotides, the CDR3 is TGCAGTGCTAGAGGAATGCAAGCTACCACTGAAGCTTTCTTT.

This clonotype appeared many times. CDR3 DNA: TGTGCCAGCAGTTTGTGGGTTTTGATCGGGACAAGGAAACGCGCGAACACCGGGGAGCTGTTTTTT. It is translated as CASSLWVLIGTRKRANTGELFF. The rearrangement uses TRBV12-3 or TRBV12-4 and TRBJ2-2; D may be TRBD1 (6 bases). Trimming took 3 bases from V and 0 from J, leaving 29 bases between them. CDR3 length equals 22 residues.

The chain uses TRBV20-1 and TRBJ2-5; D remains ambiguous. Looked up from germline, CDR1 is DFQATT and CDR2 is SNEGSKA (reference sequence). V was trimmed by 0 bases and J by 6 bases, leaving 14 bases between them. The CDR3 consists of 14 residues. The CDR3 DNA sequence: TGCAGTGCTAGAGATCTGGTGATGGGGAAGACCCAGTACTTC. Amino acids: CSARDLVMGKTQYF.

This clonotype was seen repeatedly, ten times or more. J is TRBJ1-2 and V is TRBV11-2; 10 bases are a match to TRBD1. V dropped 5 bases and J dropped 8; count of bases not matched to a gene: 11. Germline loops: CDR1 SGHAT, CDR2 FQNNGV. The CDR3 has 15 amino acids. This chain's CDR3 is CASSPSAGQGGGYTF. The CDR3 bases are TGTGCCAGCAGCCCCTCGGCCGGACAGGGGGGAGGCTACACCTTC.

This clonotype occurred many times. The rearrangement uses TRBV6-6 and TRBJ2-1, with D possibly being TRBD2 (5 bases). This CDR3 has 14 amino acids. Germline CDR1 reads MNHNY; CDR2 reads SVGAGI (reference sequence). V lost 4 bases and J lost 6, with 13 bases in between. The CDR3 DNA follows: TGTGCCAGCAGTTCCTTTCCCGGAGGCAATGAGCAGTTCTTC. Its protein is CASSSFPGGNEQFF.

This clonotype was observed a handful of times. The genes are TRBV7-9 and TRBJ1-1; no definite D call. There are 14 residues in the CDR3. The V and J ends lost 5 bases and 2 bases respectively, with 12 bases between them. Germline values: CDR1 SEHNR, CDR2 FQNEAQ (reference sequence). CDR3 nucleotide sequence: TGTGCCAGCAGCCGCACGACCCTAAACACTGAAGCTTTCTTT. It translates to CASSRTTLNTEAFF.

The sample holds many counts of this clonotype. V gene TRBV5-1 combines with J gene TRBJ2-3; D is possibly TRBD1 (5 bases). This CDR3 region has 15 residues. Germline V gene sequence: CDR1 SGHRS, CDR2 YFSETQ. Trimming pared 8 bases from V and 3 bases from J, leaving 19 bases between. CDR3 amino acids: CASHYGQGETDTQYF. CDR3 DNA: TGCGCCAGTCACTACGGTCAGGGCGAGACAGATACGCAGTATTTT.

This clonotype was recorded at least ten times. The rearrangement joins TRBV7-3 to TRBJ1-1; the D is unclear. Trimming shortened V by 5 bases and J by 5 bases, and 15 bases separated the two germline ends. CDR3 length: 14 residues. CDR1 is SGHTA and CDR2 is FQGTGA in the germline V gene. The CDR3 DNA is TGTGCCAGCAGCCCCACGGGCTCACTAACTGAAGCTTTCTTT. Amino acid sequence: CASSPTGSLTEAFF.

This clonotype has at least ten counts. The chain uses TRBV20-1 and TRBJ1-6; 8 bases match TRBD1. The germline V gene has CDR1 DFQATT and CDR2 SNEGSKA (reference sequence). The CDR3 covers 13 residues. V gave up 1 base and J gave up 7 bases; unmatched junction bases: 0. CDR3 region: CSARGDRNSPLHF. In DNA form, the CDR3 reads TGCAGTGCTAGAGGGGACAGGAATTCACCCCTCCACTTT.

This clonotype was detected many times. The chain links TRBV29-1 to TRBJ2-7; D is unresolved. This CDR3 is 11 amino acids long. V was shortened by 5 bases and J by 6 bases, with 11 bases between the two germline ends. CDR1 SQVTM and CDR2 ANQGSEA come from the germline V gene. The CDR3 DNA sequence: TGCAGCGTTCATTACTGGGGCGAGCAGTACTTC. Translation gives CSVHYWGEQYF.

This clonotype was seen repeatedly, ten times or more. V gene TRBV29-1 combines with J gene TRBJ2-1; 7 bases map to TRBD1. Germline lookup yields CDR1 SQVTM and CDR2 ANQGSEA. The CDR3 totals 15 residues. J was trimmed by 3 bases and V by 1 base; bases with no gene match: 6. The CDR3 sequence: CSVEGGQGVYNEQFF. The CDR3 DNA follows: TGCAGCGTTGAAGGGGGGCAGGGGGTCTACAATGAGCAGTTCTTC.

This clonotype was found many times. CDR3 sequence: CSARAGGPTSEQFF. The CDR3 DNA reads as TGCAGTGCTAGGGCGGGGGGGCCTACCTCAGAGCAGTTCTTC. The gene calls are TRBV20-1 and TRBJ2-1; 9 bases line up with TRBD2. Germline V CDR1 and CDR2: DFQATT, SNEGSKA (reference sequence). With 3 bases clipped from V and 10 bases from J, the junction kept 10 bases outside the gene matches. There are 14 residues in the CDR3.

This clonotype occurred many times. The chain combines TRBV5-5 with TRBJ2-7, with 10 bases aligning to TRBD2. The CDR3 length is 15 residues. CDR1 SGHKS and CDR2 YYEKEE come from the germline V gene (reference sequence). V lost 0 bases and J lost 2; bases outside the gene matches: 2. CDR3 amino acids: CASSLDSGGAYEQYF. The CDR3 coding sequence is TGTGCCAGCAGCTTGGACAGCGGGGGGGCCTACGAGCAGTACTTC.

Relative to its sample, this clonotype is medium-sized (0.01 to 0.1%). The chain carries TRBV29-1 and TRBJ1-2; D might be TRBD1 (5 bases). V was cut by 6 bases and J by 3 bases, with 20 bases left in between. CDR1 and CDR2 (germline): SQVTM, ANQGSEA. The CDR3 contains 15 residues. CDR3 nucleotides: TGCAGCGTCGAGCCCATCGGTGCGGGGCACTATGGCTACACCTTC. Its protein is CSVEPIGAGHYGYTF.

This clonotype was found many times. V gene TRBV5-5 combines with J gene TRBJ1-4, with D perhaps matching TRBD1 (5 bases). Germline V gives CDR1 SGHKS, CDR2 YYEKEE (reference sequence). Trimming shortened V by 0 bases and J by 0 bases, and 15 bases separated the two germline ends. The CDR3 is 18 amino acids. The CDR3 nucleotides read TGTGCCAGCAGCTTGGTGGGGGTACCGGGCGCAACTAATGAAAAACTGTTTTTT. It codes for CASSLVGVPGATNEKLFF.

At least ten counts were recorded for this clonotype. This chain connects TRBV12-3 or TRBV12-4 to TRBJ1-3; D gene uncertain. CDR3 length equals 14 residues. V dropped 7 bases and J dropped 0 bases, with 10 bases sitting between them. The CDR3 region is CASTRLDSGNTIYF. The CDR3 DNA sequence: TGTGCCAGCACTAGACTGGACTCTGGAAACACCATATATTTT.

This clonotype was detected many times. The CDR3 is CASSRMPYEQYF. The CDR3 coding sequence is TGTGCCAGCAGCCGAATGCCCTACGAGCAGTACTTC. This chain joins TRBV7-2 and TRBJ2-7; D is unclear. V was pared by 5 bases and J by 2 bases, with 7 bases between. Germline lookup yields CDR1 SGHTA and CDR2 FQGNSA. The length of the CDR3 is 12 residues.

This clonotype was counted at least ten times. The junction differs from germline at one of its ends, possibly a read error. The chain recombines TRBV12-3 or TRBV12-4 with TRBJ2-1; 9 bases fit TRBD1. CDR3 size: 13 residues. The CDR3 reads CASSALGTGNMIF. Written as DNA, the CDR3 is TGTGCCAGCAGTGCCCTAGGGACAGGGAATATGATCTTC.

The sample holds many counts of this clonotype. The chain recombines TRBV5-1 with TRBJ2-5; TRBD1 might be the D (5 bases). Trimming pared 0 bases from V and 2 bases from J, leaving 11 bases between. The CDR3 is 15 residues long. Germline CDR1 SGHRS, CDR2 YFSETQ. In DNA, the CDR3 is TGCGCCAGCAGCTTGGCCGTGACAGTTCAAGAGACCCAGTACTTC. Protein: CASSLAVTVQETQYF. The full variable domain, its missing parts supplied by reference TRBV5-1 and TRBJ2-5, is KAGVTQTPRYLIKTRGQQVTLSCSPISGHRSVSWYQQTPGQGLQFLFEYFSETQRNKGNFPGRFSGRQFSNSRSEMNVSTLELGDSALYLCASSLAVTVQETQYFGPGTRLLVL.

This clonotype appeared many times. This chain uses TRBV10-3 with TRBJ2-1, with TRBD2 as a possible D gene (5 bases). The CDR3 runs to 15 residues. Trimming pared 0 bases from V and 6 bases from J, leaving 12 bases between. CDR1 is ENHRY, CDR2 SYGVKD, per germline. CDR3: CAISESRELRNEQFF. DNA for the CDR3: TGTGCCATCAGTGAGTCCCGGGAATTGCGCAATGAGCAGTTCTTC.

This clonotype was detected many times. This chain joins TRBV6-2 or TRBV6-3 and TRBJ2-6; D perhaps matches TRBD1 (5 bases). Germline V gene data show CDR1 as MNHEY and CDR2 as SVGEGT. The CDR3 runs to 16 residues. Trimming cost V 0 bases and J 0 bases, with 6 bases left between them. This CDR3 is CASSYSGRSGANVLTF. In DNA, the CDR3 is TGTGCCAGCAGTTACTCGGGGCGCTCTGGGGCCAACGTCCTGACTTTC.

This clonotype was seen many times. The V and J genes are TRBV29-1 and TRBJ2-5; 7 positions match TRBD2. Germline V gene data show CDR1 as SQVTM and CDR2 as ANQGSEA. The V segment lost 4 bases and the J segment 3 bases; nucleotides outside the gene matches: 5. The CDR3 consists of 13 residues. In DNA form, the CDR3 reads TGCAGCGTTGCCGGGGGGATAAAAGAGACCCAGTACTTC. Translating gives CSVAGGIKETQYF.

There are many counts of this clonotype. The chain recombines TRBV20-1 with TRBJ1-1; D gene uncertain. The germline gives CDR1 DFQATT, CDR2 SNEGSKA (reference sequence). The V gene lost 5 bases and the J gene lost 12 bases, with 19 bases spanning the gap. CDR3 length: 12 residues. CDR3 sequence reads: CSAYGRNSASFF. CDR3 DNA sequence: TGCAGTGCTTACGGACGGAATAGTGCTTCTTTCTTT.

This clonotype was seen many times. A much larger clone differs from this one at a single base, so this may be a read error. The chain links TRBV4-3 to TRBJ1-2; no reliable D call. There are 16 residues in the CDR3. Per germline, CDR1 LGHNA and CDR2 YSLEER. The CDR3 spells CANSQDGRNGDYGYTF. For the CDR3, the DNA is TGCGCCAACAGCCAAGATGGCAGGAACGGGGACTATGGCTACACCTTC.

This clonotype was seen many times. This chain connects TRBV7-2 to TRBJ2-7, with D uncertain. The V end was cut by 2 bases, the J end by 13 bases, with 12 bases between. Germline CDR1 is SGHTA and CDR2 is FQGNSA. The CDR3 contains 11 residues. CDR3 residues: CASSLSWEIYF. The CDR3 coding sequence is TGTGCCAGCAGCTTATCCTGGGAAATCTACTTC.

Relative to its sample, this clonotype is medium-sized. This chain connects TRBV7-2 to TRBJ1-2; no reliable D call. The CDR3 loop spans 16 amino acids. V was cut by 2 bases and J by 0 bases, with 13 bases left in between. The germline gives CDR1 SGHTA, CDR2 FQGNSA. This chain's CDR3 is CASSLSVTLTNYGYTF. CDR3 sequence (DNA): TGTGCCAGCAGCTTATCTGTGACACTAACTAACTATGGCTACACCTTC.

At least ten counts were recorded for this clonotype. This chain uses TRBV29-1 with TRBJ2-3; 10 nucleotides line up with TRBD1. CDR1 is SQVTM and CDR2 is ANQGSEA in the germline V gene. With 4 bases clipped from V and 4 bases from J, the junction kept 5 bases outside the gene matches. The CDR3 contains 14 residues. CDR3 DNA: TGCAGCGTTGGACAGGGGGCGACGGCAGATACGCAGTATTTT. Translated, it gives CSVGQGATADTQYF.

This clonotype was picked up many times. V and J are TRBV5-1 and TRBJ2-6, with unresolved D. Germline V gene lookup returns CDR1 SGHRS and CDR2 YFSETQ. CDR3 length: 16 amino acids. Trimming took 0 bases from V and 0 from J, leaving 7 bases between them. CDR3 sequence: CASSLVGSSGANVLTF. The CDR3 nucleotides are TGCGCCAGCAGCTTGGTCGGCTCCTCTGGGGCCAACGTCCTGACTTTC.

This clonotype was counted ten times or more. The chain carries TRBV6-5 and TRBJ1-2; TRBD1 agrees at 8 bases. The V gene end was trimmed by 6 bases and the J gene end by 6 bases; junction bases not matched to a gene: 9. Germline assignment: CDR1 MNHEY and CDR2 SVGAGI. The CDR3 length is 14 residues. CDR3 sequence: CASSRTGMLHGYTF. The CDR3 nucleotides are TGTGCCAGCAGCCGGACAGGGATGCTACATGGCTACACCTTC.